This T cell receptor beta chain was captured in a study of T cell changes during pregnancy in multiple sclerosis. Trimming at V came to 3 bases and at J to 5 bases, leaving 14 bases not matched to a gene. CDR3 length: 17 residues. The V gene's germline CDR1 is KGHSH and CDR2 LQKENI. Generated by immunoSEQ multiplex PCR, the TCRdb table keeps only in-frame clones and is missing some. The repertoire has approximately 40,000 clones, roughly 88% of them found once; the top ten carry about 5.2%. The TCR comes from a female donor in good health, enrolled as a control in a pregnancy study. The chain combines TRBV18 with TRBJ2-3, with 7 bases identical to TRBD1. The specimen comprised peripheral blood, sampled in the first trimester of pregnancy. Here the CDR3 reads CASSPSLGGQGEDTQYF. In DNA, the CDR3 is TGTGCCAGCTCACCGTCACTAGGGGGCCAAGGGGAAGATACGCAGTATTTT.